This T cell receptor beta chain emerged from a study of blood T cell repertoires in COVID-19. Study at large: Samples of COVID-19 (acute and convalescent) were obtained from the United States, Italy and Spain. T cells, B-cell-depleted T cells, or PBMCs supplied cDNA or gDNA.

The CDR3 totals 14 residues. CDR1 and CDR2 (germline): LGHNT, FRNRAP. V shed 7 bases and J shed 2 bases, with 12 bases lying between them. Clinical history as reported by participants underpinned cohort assignment. In the source study's methods: Reference gene primer amplification gave nucleated cell count estimates. Only in-frame clones appear in the TCRdb table, and some are missing; sequencing was by immunoSEQ multiplex PCR. The V and J calls and the clone size are those of that table, but D and trimming were determined from the DNA. In the table there are about 310,000 clones, around 92% of which are singletons.

Source material: PBMCs or T cells enriched from blood (not recorded which). This clonotype originated in a woman aged 25 to 39 who had recovered from COVID-19. This chain joins TRBV12-5 and TRBJ1-5, with D unclear. The CDR3 bases are TGTGCTAGTGCCGCGGAGGAGGGCAATCAGCCCCAGCATTTT. Protein: CASAAEEGNQPQHF.